A single TCR beta chain is shown here with its context. Produced via immunoSEQ multiplex PCR; TCRdb's table is partial and in-frame only. The sample gives tens of thousands of clones, more than 90% of which show up once; roughly 1.3% is in the top ten. This specimen comes from a study of blood T cell repertoires in COVID-19. The CDR3 totals 13 residues. The V segment lost 0 bases and the J segment 6 bases; nucleotides outside the gene matches: 1. Per the germline V gene, CDR1 is SGHRS and CDR2 is YFSETQ. This TCR was recovered from a man in his sixties with acute or convalescent COVID-19. What was sequenced was peripheral blood. V is TRBV5-1 and J is TRBJ1-2, with TRBD1 matching 8 bases. The CDR3, as DNA: TGCGCCAGCAGCTTGGCAGGGGGCAATGGCTACACCTTC. Amino acids: CASSLAGGNGYTF. The variable domain in full, with the rest retrieved from reference TRBV5-1 and TRBJ1-2, is KAGVTQTPRYLIKTRGQQVTLSCSPISGHRSVSWYQQTPGQGLQFLFEYFSETQRNKGNFPGRFSGRQFSNSRSEMNVSTLELGDSALYLCASSLAGGNGYTFGSGTRLTVV.